The rows below give T cell receptor beta chains drawn from one sample of a study of blood T cell repertoires in COVID-19. Sequencing used immunoSEQ multiplex PCR; TCRdb keeps in-frame clones, though not all of them. This table holds 200,000 to 250,000 clones, more than 75% found once. The sample comprised PBMCs or T cells enriched from blood (not recorded which). The receptors come from a woman between 45 and 65 years old who had recovered from COVID-19. The CDR3 runs from the conserved cysteine through the conserved F or W. Each record gives: D gene, J gene, V gene, clone size, CDR3 DNA, CDR3 protein. A D gene is named only where the DNA matches it firmly. Where a row states a size, it is once, few, many or the class of an expanded clone; other rows omit it.

d_call: .
j_call: TRBJ2-7
v_call: TRBV28
clone_size: once
cdr3_nt: TGTGCCAGCAAATGGGGGGGGGCCGTTACGTACGAGCAGTACTTC
cdr3_aa: CASKWGGAVTYEQYF

d_call: .
j_call: TRBJ1-4
v_call: TRBV30
clone_size: .
cdr3_nt: TGTGCCTGGAGTGGACAGGTTGAAAAACTGTTTTTT
cdr3_aa: CAWSGQVEKLFF

d_call: .
j_call: TRBJ1-4
v_call: TRBV30
clone_size: .
cdr3_nt: TGTGCCTGGAGTGTAAAGAGGGTGGGTAATGAAAAACTGTTTTTT
cdr3_aa: CAWSVKRVGNEKLFF

d_call: .
j_call: TRBJ1-1
v_call: TRBV3-1/TRBV3-2
clone_size: .
cdr3_nt: TGTGCCAGCAGCCAAGGTAAGCAGGGGAACACTGAAGCTTTCTTT
cdr3_aa: CASSQGKQGNTEAFF

d_call: .
j_call: TRBJ1-5
v_call: TRBV30
clone_size: once
cdr3_nt: TGTGCCTGGGGAGGGGGGGACGGCAATCAGCCCCAGCATTTT
cdr3_aa: CAWGGGDGNQPQHF

d_call: .
j_call: TRBJ1-1
v_call: TRBV5-6
clone_size: .
cdr3_nt: TGTGCCAGCGGCAGGGCAGGGAATATGAACACTGAAGCTTTCTTT
cdr3_aa: CASGRAGNMNTEAFF

d_call: TRBD1
j_call: TRBJ2-7
v_call: TRBV24-1
clone_size: .
cdr3_nt: TGTGCCACCAGTGACCCTACAGGGGGCCACGAGCAGTACTTC
cdr3_aa: CATSDPTGGHEQYF

d_call: TRBD1
j_call: TRBJ2-1
v_call: TRBV7-3
clone_size: .
cdr3_nt: TGTGCCAGCAGCGGGGACAGGAGCTCCTACAATGAGCAGTTCTTC
cdr3_aa: CASSGDRSSYNEQFF

d_call: .
j_call: TRBJ1-2
v_call: TRBV19
clone_size: .
cdr3_nt: TGTGCCAGTAGATACGGGAATTATGATGGCTACACCTTC
cdr3_aa: CASRYGNYDGYTF

d_call: TRBD2
j_call: TRBJ2-3
v_call: TRBV13
clone_size: .
cdr3_nt: TGTGCCAGCAGCTCTACCGGGACTAGCGGCACAGATACGCAGTATTTT
cdr3_aa: CASSSTGTSGTDTQYF

d_call: .
j_call: TRBJ1-1
v_call: TRBV28
clone_size: .
cdr3_nt: TGTGCCAGCAGTTTTCCGGGGATCATGAACACTGAAGCTTTCTTT
cdr3_aa: CASSFPGIMNTEAFF

d_call: .
j_call: TRBJ2-1
v_call: TRBV3-1/TRBV3-2
clone_size: .
cdr3_nt: TGTGCCAGCAGAACAGCGGGCAGGGAGCAGTTCTTC
cdr3_aa: CASRTAGREQFF

d_call: .
j_call: TRBJ1-2
v_call: TRBV5-6
clone_size: few
cdr3_nt: TGTGCCAGCAGCTCTCCCAGGGCACCCTACTCAAACTATGGCTACACCTTC
cdr3_aa: CASSSPRAPYSNYGYTF

d_call: .
j_call: TRBJ2-7
v_call: TRBV3-1/TRBV3-2
clone_size: .
cdr3_nt: TGTGCCAGCAGCCACAGCGTAGCCTATTACGAGCAGTACTTC
cdr3_aa: CASSHSVAYYEQYF

d_call: TRBD1
j_call: TRBJ2-3
v_call: TRBV24-1
clone_size: .
cdr3_nt: TGTGCCACCAGTGATTCCCGAGCAGGGGGAGTTGGAGATACGCAGTATTTT
cdr3_aa: CATSDSRAGGVGDTQYF